This T cell receptor (beta chain) emerged from a study of T cell responses to AZD1222 COVID-19 vaccine. Study-level results: Sampled repertoires all dated from after the peak T cell response.

The protocol was immunoSEQ multiplex PCR, while the TCRdb copy is restricted to in-frame clones and leaves out a portion. The sample holds roughly 95,000 clones, about 93% seen once. The CDR3 is 17 amino acids. Germline CDR1 SGHNT, CDR2 YENEEA. V lost 5 bases, J lost 2 bases, and 3 bases stayed unmatched. As regards this clone: Its specificity is unknown.

Sample: peripheral blood, taken 28 days after the second AZD1222 dose. The rearrangement uses TRBV11-3 and TRBJ2-1; 16 bases match TRBD2. The sequence came from an adult who received the AZD1222 COVID-19 vaccine. The CDR3, as DNA: TGTGCCAGCAGCGAGGGACTAGCGGGGGGGGCCTACAATGAGCAGTTCTTC. This encodes CASSEGLAGGAYNEQFF.